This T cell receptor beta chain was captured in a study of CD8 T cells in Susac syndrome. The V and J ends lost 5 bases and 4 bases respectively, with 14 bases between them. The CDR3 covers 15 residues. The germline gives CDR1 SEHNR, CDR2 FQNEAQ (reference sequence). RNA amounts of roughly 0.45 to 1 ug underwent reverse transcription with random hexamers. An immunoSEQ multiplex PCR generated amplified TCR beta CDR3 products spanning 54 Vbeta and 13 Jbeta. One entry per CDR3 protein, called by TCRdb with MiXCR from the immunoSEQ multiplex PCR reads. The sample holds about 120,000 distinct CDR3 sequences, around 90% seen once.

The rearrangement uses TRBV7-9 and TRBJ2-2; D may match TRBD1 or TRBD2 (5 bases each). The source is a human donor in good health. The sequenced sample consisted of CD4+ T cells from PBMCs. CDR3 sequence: CASSLGSGTTGELFF. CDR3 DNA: TGTGCCAGCAGCCTCGGATCCGGGACCACCGGGGAGCTGTTTTTT.